Shown below are 28 T cell receptor beta chains from a single sample sequenced in a study of cytomegalovirus exposure and HLA in healthy donors. This PCR relied on a set of 60 Vbeta primers and 13 Jbeta primers. Profiling relied on immunoSEQ multiplex PCR, and the TCRdb table lists in-frame clones only, not all of them. This table has 100,000 to 150,000 clones, approximately 80% appearing once. The sample comprised PBMCs. The receptors were gathered from a woman aged 55 to 70 in good health and CMV-seronegative.

The V and J genes are TRBV5-1 and TRBJ2-1, with D perhaps matching TRBD1 (6 bases). Trimming shortened V by 0 bases and J by 0 bases, and 10 bases separated the two germline ends. Per the germline V gene, CDR1 is SGHRS and CDR2 is YFSETQ. This CDR3 is built from 16 residues. In DNA form, the CDR3 reads TGCGCCAGCAGCTTGGCCACAGGGCTCTCCTACAATGAGCAGTTCTTC. Amino acid sequence: CASSLATGLSYNEQFF.

Concerning this clone itself: The sample carries other DNA sequences with the same CDR3. This rearrangement joins TRBV5-1 to TRBJ2-3; 8 bases line up with TRBD1. The junction had 9 bases not matched to a gene; V was cut back by 2 bases and J by 1 base. This CDR3 has 17 residues. CDR1 and CDR2 from the germline V gene are SGHRS and YFSETQ. This chain's CDR3 is CASSFGQGIGGTDTQYF. The DNA of the CDR3 is TGCGCCAGCAGCTTTGGACAGGGTATAGGGGGCACAGATACGCAGTATTTT.

The V gene is TRBV2, the J gene TRBJ2-5, with TRBD2 matching 7 bases. This CDR3 spans 15 amino acids. Losses at the gene ends were 7 bases for V and 4 bases for J; bases not matched to a gene: 12. CDR1 and CDR2 from the germline V gene are SNHLY and FYNNEI. CDR3 sequence: CASNPRGGSSETQYF. CDR3 nucleotides: TGTGCCAGCAACCCCCGCGGCGGGAGCTCAGAGACCCAGTACTTC.

The chain uses TRBV4-1 and TRBJ2-1; the match to TRBD2 covers 7 bases. J gave up 9 bases and V 0 bases, and 5 bases lay outside the gene matches. The CDR3 spans 14 residues. CDR1 and CDR2 from the germline V gene are MGHRA and YSYEKL. The CDR3 protein is CASSQEGGSTEQFF. The CDR3 nucleotides read TGCGCCAGCAGCCAAGAGGGCGGGAGTACTGAGCAGTTCTTC.

This clone was observed a few times. This chain joins TRBV19 and TRBJ1-4; D gene unclear. The CDR3 contains 16 residues. The V gene's germline CDR1 is LNHDA and CDR2 SQIVND (reference sequence). The V end lost 3 bases, the J end lost 6 bases, and 17 bases lay between the germline ends. CDR3: CASSMGGGIVDEKLFF. In DNA, the CDR3 is TGTGCCAGTAGTATGGGAGGCGGCATTGTCGATGAAAAACTGTTTTTT.

The chain is built from TRBV28 and TRBJ2-7, with D perhaps TRBD2 (6 bases). Germline CDR1 reads MDHEN; CDR2 reads SYDVKM. The CDR3 has 17 amino acids. V was shortened by 2 bases and J by 2 bases, with 19 bases between the two germline ends. The CDR3 DNA is TGTGCCAGCAGTTTACGGGGGTGGGCAGAGAACCCCTACGAGCAGTACTTC. Translated, it gives CASSLRGWAENPYEQYF.

The chain employs TRBV28 and TRBJ2-1, with 7 bases that match TRBD1. With 5 bases clipped from V and 6 bases from J, the junction kept 7 bases outside the gene matches. Per the germline V gene, CDR1 is MDHEN and CDR2 is SYDVKM. There are 14 residues in the CDR3. CDR3 protein: CASSRGRGINEQFF. CDR3 coding DNA: TGTGCCAGCAGTCGGGGCAGGGGGATCAATGAGCAGTTCTTC.

This clone was observed a few times. Written as DNA, the CDR3 is TGTGCCAGCAGCTTTCCCCCGGGGGGGGCGGCAGATACGCAGTATTTT. It is translated as CASSFPPGGAADTQYF. The chain has TRBV7-3 and TRBJ2-3; 8 nucleotides line up with TRBD2. The length of the CDR3 is 16 residues. Germline V gene data show CDR1 as SGHTA and CDR2 as FQGTGA. Germline trimming cut 3 bases from V and 4 bases from J; bases unmatched to any gene: 9.

V usage is TRBV19 and J usage is TRBJ2-3, with 10 bases aligning to TRBD2. V lost 6 bases and J lost 5; bases outside the gene matches: 2. This CDR3 region has 13 residues. Germline CDR1 reads LNHDA; CDR2 reads SQIVND (reference sequence). The CDR3 loop reads CASSLAGVDTQYF. CDR3 in DNA: TGTGCCAGTAGCCTAGCGGGAGTAGATACGCAGTATTTT.

The CDR3 here is CASSQRAGTVNTEAFF. In DNA, the CDR3 is TGCGCCAGCAGCCAAAGGGCAGGGACAGTTAACACTGAAGCTTTCTTT. This chain links TRBV5-1 with TRBJ1-1, with TRBD1 matching 7 bases. Germline CDR1 and CDR2: SGHRS and YFSETQ. J was trimmed by 2 bases and V by 4 bases; bases with no gene match: 11. CDR3 length: 16 residues.

The V and J genes are TRBV19 and TRBJ1-1; perhaps TRBD1 as D (6 bases). Germline assignment: CDR1 LNHDA and CDR2 SQIVND (reference sequence). The V end lost 4 bases, the J end lost 4 bases, and 19 bases lay between the germline ends. The CDR3 contains 16 residues. CDR3 sequence (DNA): TGTGCCAGTAGTAAGCCGGGACACCCTGGGGGCACTGAAGCTTTCTTT. Translated: CASSKPGHPGGTEAFF.

The chain employs TRBV28 and TRBJ1-5; perhaps TRBD1 as D (6 bases). In germline, CDR1 is MDHEN, CDR2 SYDVKM. Deletions cut 3 bases from V and 6 bases from J, with 12 bases between. The CDR3 is 14 amino acids. CDR3 DNA sequence: TGTGCCAGCAGTTTCCGGGACACAGGTCAGCCCCAGCATTTT. Translating it yields CASSFRDTGQPQHF.

V usage is TRBV7-3 and J usage is TRBJ1-1; 7 bases fit TRBD1. The J segment lost 5 bases and the V segment lost 4 bases, leaving 7 bases of the junction unmatched. This CDR3 is built from 14 residues. Germline V gives CDR1 SGHTA, CDR2 FQGTGA. The CDR3 spells CASSSRQGGTEAFF. The CDR3 DNA reads as TGTGCCAGCAGCTCCCGACAGGGCGGTACTGAAGCTTTCTTT.

This chain links TRBV6-1 with TRBJ2-1; 10 bases line up with TRBD2. CDR1 and CDR2 (germline): MNHNS, SASEGT. Unmatched junction bases numbered 11, after V lost 3 bases and J lost 0 bases. This CDR3 contains 19 residues. Here the CDR3 reads CASSEPGLANVISYNEQFF. The DNA for the CDR3 is TGTGCCAGCAGTGAGCCGGGACTAGCGAACGTCATCTCCTACAATGAGCAGTTCTTC.

The chain combines TRBV7-6 with TRBJ2-3; the match to TRBD2 covers 8 bases. This CDR3 contains 16 residues. Germline CDR1 SGHVS, CDR2 FNYEAQ. Losses at the gene ends were 5 bases for V and 2 bases for J; bases not matched to a gene: 9. The CDR3 here is CASSQSRGGPTDTQYF. The CDR3 coding sequence is TGTGCCAGCAGCCAAAGTCGGGGGGGCCCCACAGATACGCAGTATTTT.

In DNA form, the CDR3 reads TGTGCCATCCCAGGGGAGGGTAACACTGAAGCTTTCTTT. Residues: CAIPGEGNTEAFF. V is TRBV2 and J is TRBJ1-1; TRBD1 might be the D (6 bases). V was pared by 10 bases and J by 2 bases, with 14 bases between. The length of the CDR3 is 13 residues. In germline, CDR1 is SNHLY, CDR2 FYNNEI. Filled out from reference TRBV2 and TRBJ1-1, the complete variable domain reads EPEVTQTPSHQVTQMGQEVILRCVPISNHLYFYWYRQILGQKVEFLVSFYNNEISEKSEIFDDQFSVERPDGSNFTLKIRSTKLEDSAMYFCAIPGEGNTEAFFGQGTRLTVV.

The DNA of the CDR3 is TGTGCCAGCACCTCTAAGACCGGGGAGCTGTTTTTT. It is translated as CASTSKTGELFF. V usage is TRBV5-6 and J usage is TRBJ2-2; D ambiguous. Trimming removed 6 bases at V and 5 bases at J, with 8 bases between. This CDR3 spans 12 amino acids. The germline V gene encodes CDR1 SGHDT and CDR2 YYEEEE.

V usage is TRBV28 and J usage is TRBJ1-2; 9 positions match TRBD1. The CDR3 loop spans 14 amino acids. CDR1 and CDR2 (germline): MDHEN, SYDVKM. Losses at the gene ends were 6 bases for V and 8 bases for J; bases not matched to a gene: 10. The CDR3: CASSVSGQGYGYTF. The CDR3 bases are TGTGCCAGCAGCGTCTCGGGACAGGGTTACGGCTACACCTTC.

J is TRBJ2-3 and V is TRBV7-2, with 10 bases identical to TRBD2. The CDR3 extends over 17 amino acids. Unmatched junction bases numbered 9, after V lost 2 bases and J lost 4 bases. Germline values: CDR1 SGHTA, CDR2 FQGNSA. CDR3 in DNA: TGTGCCAGCAGCTTATGGGCAGCGGGGGGGTCCGCAGATACGCAGTATTTT. Amino acid sequence: CASSLWAAGGSADTQYF. The variable domain in full, with the rest retrieved from reference TRBV7-2 and TRBJ2-3, is GAGVSQSPSNKVTEKGKDVELRCDPISGHTALYWYRQSLGQGLEFLIYFQGNSAPDKSGLPSDRFSAERTGGSVSTLTIQRTQQEDSAVYLCASSLWAAGGSADTQYFGPGTRLTVL.

CDR3 residues: CASSSGTSGGLGDTQYF. The CDR3 DNA reads TGCGCCAGCAGCTCCGGGACTAGCGGGGGGCTTGGGGATACGCAGTATTTT. J is TRBJ2-3 and V is TRBV5-1, with 15 positions matching TRBD2. Germline lookup yields CDR1 SGHRS and CDR2 YFSETQ. V gave up 3 bases and J gave up 6 bases; unmatched junction bases: 8. The CDR3 totals 17 residues.

The J gene is TRBJ2-5, the V gene TRBV10-3; D gene unclear. The germline CDR1 and CDR2 sequences are ENHRY and SYGVKD. Trimming pared 2 bases from V and 11 bases from J, leaving 9 bases between. This CDR3 is 11 amino acids long. CDR3 DNA sequence: TGTGCCATCAGTGAGAACAGAAAGCAGTACTTC. Protein product: CAISENRKQYF.

V gene TRBV7-2 combines with J gene TRBJ2-3, with 7 nucleotides matching TRBD2. J lost 6 bases, V lost 5 bases, and 11 bases had no gene match. Germline V gives CDR1 SGHTA, CDR2 FQGNSA. This CDR3 is 15 amino acids long. In DNA, the CDR3 is TGTGCCAGCAGCCGGGGGGTTTCGACACGCGATACGCAGTATTTT. It translates to CASSRGVSTRDTQYF.

The rearrangement uses TRBV6-1 and TRBJ2-1; 7 bases match TRBD2. CDR1 and CDR2 (germline): MNHNS, SASEGT. Trimming cost V 9 bases and J 4 bases; bases outside gene matches: 12. The CDR3 is 15 amino acids. CDR3 coding DNA: TGTGCCAGTACAACGGGACTACCGATTTACAATGAGCAGTTCTTC. Its translation is CASTTGLPIYNEQFF.

The rearrangement links TRBV5-1 to TRBJ1-1, with 8 bases lining up with TRBD1. Germline values: CDR1 SGHRS, CDR2 YFSETQ. V gave up 4 bases and J gave up 4 bases; unmatched junction bases: 3. There are 13 residues in the CDR3. The CDR3 region is CASSATGGTEAFF. CDR3 nucleotide sequence: TGCGCCAGCAGCGCCACAGGGGGCACTGAAGCTTTCTTT. The whole variable domain, filled in from reference TRBV5-1 and TRBJ1-1, reads KAGVTQTPRYLIKTRGQQVTLSCSPISGHRSVSWYQQTPGQGLQFLFEYFSETQRNKGNFPGRFSGRQFSNSRSEMNVSTLELGDSALYLCASSATGGTEAFFGQGTRLTVV.

The chain has TRBV5-1 and TRBJ2-7, with D possibly matching TRBD1 (6 bases). This CDR3 region has 13 residues. CDR1 and CDR2 from the germline V gene are SGHRS and YFSETQ. Trimming left V 3 bases short and J 3 bases short, with 10 bases between. The CDR3 sequence is CASSSGESYEQYF. In DNA form, the CDR3 reads TGCGCCAGCAGCTCAGGGGAAAGCTACGAGCAGTACTTC.

CDR3 in DNA: TGTGCCAGCAGTGTCCGGGGGGCGGGTGAAAAACTGTTTTTT. Protein sequence: CASSVRGAGEKLFF. The rearrangement uses TRBV2 and TRBJ1-4, with D possibly TRBD1 on 6 matching bases. In germline, CDR1 is SNHLY, CDR2 FYNNEI. Trimming removed 4 bases from V and 7 bases from J, with 13 bases in between. CDR3 length: 14 amino acids.

The rearrangement uses TRBV27 and TRBJ2-7; TRBD1 aligns across 7 bases. The CDR3 is 14 amino acids. V shed 4 bases and J 5 bases; nucleotides not matched to a gene: 8. CDR1 and CDR2 (germline): MNHEY, SMNVEV (reference sequence). CDR3 sequence (DNA): TGTGCCAGCAGTTACAGGGGCAAAATTGACGAGCAGTACTTC. Translated, it gives CASSYRGKIDEQYF.

This clone came up a few times. V and J are TRBV10-2 and TRBJ1-2; D is undetermined. CDR1 WSHSY and CDR2 SAAADI come from the germline V gene. V was trimmed by 0 bases and J by 4 bases, leaving 6 bases between them. This CDR3 contains 13 residues. In nucleotides, the CDR3 is TGCGCCAGCAGTGAGTCGAACAGCTATGGCTACACCTTC. It encodes CASSESNSYGYTF.